The 25 T cell receptor beta chains reported below all come from one sample, sequenced in a study of T-cell memory formation after mild COVID-19. MiXCR was run by TCRdb on the 5' RACE reads, yielding one entry per CDR3 protein. The sample holds 120,000 to 150,000 distinct CDR3 sequences, around 14% seen once. Sequenced sample: PBMCs or a T cell subset sorted from them (not recorded which). Receptors originate from an adult woman who had mild COVID-19 (a few samples of this study predate the infection). Cell type and time point are not known.

The V gene is TRBV11-2, the J gene TRBJ2-3; D is uncertain. The CDR3 loop spans 16 amino acids. The germline V and J ends were trimmed by 0 bases and 3 bases, with 13 bases remaining between them. CDR1 is SGHAT, CDR2 FQNNGV, per germline. DNA for the CDR3: TGTGCCAGCAGCTTAGATATATGGGGTACGACAGATACGCAGTATTTT. It translates to CASSLDIWGTTDTQYF.

This sequence joins TRBV19 and TRBJ2-7; 7 nucleotides line up with TRBD1. Germline loops: CDR1 LNHDA, CDR2 SQIVND (reference sequence). The CDR3 sequence is 16 residues long. Trimming removed 5 bases from V and 0 bases from J; junction bases left unmatched: 10. The CDR3 region has the DNA TGTGCCAGTAGTCCCCATTTGGGACAGTTCTCCTACGAGCAGTACTTC. Translation: CASSPHLGQFSYEQYF.

V and J are TRBV27 and TRBJ2-1; possible D gene TRBD2, 6 bases. The CDR3 is made up of 14 amino acids. The germline CDR1 and CDR2 sequences are MNHEY and SMNVEV (reference sequence). Between the trimmed V and J ends, which lost 4 bases and 4 bases, there was a span of 11 bases. CDR3 sequence reads: CASSYGSGYNEQFF. The CDR3 region has the DNA TGTGCCAGCAGTTACGGGAGCGGGTACAATGAGCAGTTCTTC.

The chain joins TRBV7-6 to TRBJ1-2; 11 bases match TRBD1. The germline gives CDR1 SGHVS, CDR2 FNYEAQ. This CDR3 has 15 amino acids. The V and J ends lost 5 bases and 8 bases, in that order; junction bases with no gene match: 10. CDR3 protein: CASSLGQGAGYGYTF. CDR3 bases: TGTGCCAGCAGCCTAGGACAGGGGGCGGGATACGGCTACACCTTC.

This clonotype was observed many times. The chain joins TRBV7-8 to TRBJ2-1, with no clear D. The CDR3 covers 15 residues. Germline CDR1 reads SGHVS; CDR2 reads FQNEAQ. Trimming cost V 2 bases and J 0 bases, with 8 bases left between them. The CDR3 sequence: CASSLRRSSYNEQFF. The CDR3 region has the DNA TGTGCCAGCAGCTTACGTAGGAGCTCCTACAATGAGCAGTTCTTC.

This clonotype showed up just a few times. This chain uses TRBV7-9 with TRBJ1-2, with 8 bases that match TRBD1. In germline, CDR1 is SEHNR, CDR2 FQNEAQ (reference sequence). Trimming took 5 bases from V and 8 from J; bases not matched to a gene: 10. The CDR3 spans 14 residues. The CDR3 nucleotides read TGTGCCAGCAGCCTGGGGGACAGGCATTTGGGCTACACCTTC. Translated, it gives CASSLGDRHLGYTF.

This clonotype was seen only a few times. The chain links TRBV24-1 to TRBJ2-1, with D possibly being TRBD1 (6 bases). Trimming stripped 0 bases from V and 7 bases from J, with 12 bases between. Germline CDR1 and CDR2: KGHDR and SFDVKD. CDR3 length: 15 residues. The CDR3 spells CATSDLGRGFNEQFF. CDR3 coding DNA: TGTGCCACCAGTGATTTGGGCAGGGGTTTTAATGAGCAGTTCTTC.

In this sample, this clonotype turned up a few times. The J gene is TRBJ2-3, the V gene TRBV7-9; D uncertain. The CDR3 contains 15 residues. V was shortened by 0 bases and J by 3 bases, with 10 bases between the two germline ends. The V gene's germline CDR1 is SEHNR and CDR2 FQNEAQ (reference sequence). The CDR3 loop is CASSLAAPRTDTQYF. CDR3 in DNA: TGTGCCAGCAGCTTAGCGGCCCCCAGGACAGATACGCAGTATTTT.

The rearrangement joins TRBV7-2 to TRBJ2-7; D tentatively fits TRBD1 or TRBD2 (7 bases each). V was clipped by 5 bases and J by 0 bases, with 17 bases between them. This CDR3 is 16 amino acids long. Germline V CDR1 and CDR2: SGHTA, FQGNSA. The CDR3 DNA is TGTGCCAGCAGCAAGGGGGCGGGACTAAGCTCCTACGAGCAGTACTTC. Translated: CASSKGAGLSSYEQYF.

This clonotype was seen at least ten times. The rearrangement links TRBV7-2 to TRBJ2-1; maybe TRBD2 (6 bases). Looked up from germline, CDR1 is SGHTA and CDR2 is FQGNSA. The V and J ends lost 1 base and 7 bases respectively, with 17 bases between them. The CDR3 is 16 amino acids. The CDR3 region has the DNA TGTGCCAGCAGCTTAGACTTAGGGAGGATGAGGAATGAGCAGTTCTTC. Its translation is CASSLDLGRMRNEQFF.

The rearrangement joins TRBV11-2 to TRBJ2-7; 7 bases are a match to TRBD2. Per germline, CDR1 SGHAT and CDR2 FQNNGV. CDR3 length: 14 residues. Losses at the gene ends were 5 bases for V and 4 bases for J; bases not matched to a gene: 8. The DNA of the CDR3 is TGTGCCAGCAGCCAGCGGGATCACTTGTACGAGCAGTACTTC. This translates into CASSQRDHLYEQYF.

The CDR3 protein is CASSRGGGDEQYF. CDR3 in DNA: TGTGCCAGCAGCCGCGGAGGGGGCGATGAGCAGTACTTC. The chain has TRBV7-8 and TRBJ2-7; a weak D match, TRBD1 (7 bases). V was shortened by 5 bases and J by 7 bases, with 15 bases between the two germline ends. The germline V gene encodes CDR1 SGHVS and CDR2 FQNEAQ. The CDR3 is made up of 13 amino acids.

This clonotype was seen more than once but under ten times. The chain is built from TRBV7-2 and TRBJ2-5; 7 bases are shared with TRBD1. From germline, CDR1 is SGHTA and CDR2 FQGNSA. The V and J ends lost 5 bases and 5 bases, in that order; junction bases with no gene match: 14. This CDR3 has 16 amino acids. The CDR3 loop is CASSPTKGARWETQYF. In nucleotides, the CDR3 is TGTGCCAGCAGCCCCACGAAGGGGGCGCGTTGGGAGACCCAGTACTTC.

The CDR3 nucleotides are TGTGCCAGCAGTCCGCTCGGAAGGGAGTACACTGAAGCTTTCTTT. Its translation is CASSPLGREYTEAFF. This chain uses TRBV6-1 with TRBJ1-1; D ambiguous. Germline assignment: CDR1 MNHNS and CDR2 SASEGT. The CDR3 runs 15 residues. Trimming cost V 5 bases and J 3 bases, with 16 bases left between them.

This clonotype has just a few counts. V gene TRBV20-1 combines with J gene TRBJ2-7, with TRBD1 as a possible D gene (5 bases). V was trimmed by 6 bases and J by 0 bases, leaving 9 bases between them. Germline V gene sequence: CDR1 DFQATT, CDR2 SNEGSKA (reference sequence). This CDR3 has 12 residues. The CDR3: CSARQGSYEQYF. CDR3 in DNA: TGCAGTGCAAGGCAGGGCTCCTACGAGCAGTACTTC.

The rearrangement links TRBV9 to TRBJ2-1, with 9 bases matching TRBD1. V dropped 2 bases and J dropped 9; count of bases not matched to a gene: 12. CDR1 is SGDLS, CDR2 YYNGEE, per germline. The length of the CDR3 is 16 residues. CDR3 in DNA: TGTGCCAGCAGCGTTCCACCGGGACAGGGAGCCTTTGAGCAGTTCTTC. Translated, it gives CASSVPPGQGAFEQFF.

This clonotype has just a few counts. The chain recombines TRBV4-1 with TRBJ1-1; the match to TRBD1 covers 7 bases. Germline V gene data show CDR1 as MGHRA and CDR2 as YSYEKL. Trimming cost V 4 bases and J 8 bases; bases outside gene matches: 7. The CDR3 is 13 amino acids. CDR3 sequence (DNA): TGCGCCAGCAGCCTAAAGGGGGCCTTAGAAGCTTTCTTT. It yields the protein CASSLKGALEAFF.

In this sample, this clonotype turned up many times. The V gene is TRBV6-6, the J gene TRBJ1-5; no definite D call. Germline lookup yields CDR1 MNHNY and CDR2 SVGAGI (reference sequence). The CDR3 has 17 residues. The V gene lost 0 bases and the J gene lost 5 bases, with 17 bases spanning the gap. For the CDR3, the DNA is TGTGCCAGCAGTTACTCCCGGGGAGGGAGGCCAGATCAGCCCCAGCATTTT. It is translated as CASSYSRGGRPDQPQHF.

The chain joins TRBV9 to TRBJ2-6; 7 bases agree with TRBD2. V lost 5 bases and J lost 1; bases outside the gene matches: 9. CDR3 length: 17 amino acids. The germline V gene encodes CDR1 SGDLS and CDR2 YYNGEE. CDR3 sequence reads: CASSASSGLSGANVLTF. The DNA for the CDR3 is TGTGCCAGCAGTGCCTCTAGCGGTCTATCTGGGGCCAACGTCCTGACTTTC.

This clonotype was detected many times. Here the CDR3 DNA reads TGTGCCAGCAGCCCCTTGGGACCCTACGAGCAGTACTTC. Translating it yields CASSPLGPYEQYF. The chain couples TRBV7-6 to TRBJ2-7; D assignment may be TRBD1 or TRBD2 (5 bases each). V gave up 5 bases and J gave up 2 bases, with 10 bases separating them. The CDR3 has 13 amino acids. Germline lookup yields CDR1 SGHVS and CDR2 FNYEAQ.

The chain is built from TRBV10-3 and TRBJ2-7; 16 nucleotides match TRBD2. The CDR3 sequence is 21 residues long. The V segment lost 3 bases and the J segment 2 bases; nucleotides outside the gene matches: 16. Germline-derived CDR1 and CDR2 are ENHRY and SYGVKD. The CDR3 DNA is TGTGCCATCAGTGACCCTGTTATGGGGACTAGCGGGAGGGCCTCCCCCTACGAGCAGTACTTC. This sequence encodes CAISDPVMGTSGRASPYEQYF.

The chain has TRBV12-3 or TRBV12-4 and TRBJ2-5; TRBD1 or TRBD2 may be the D gene (5 bases each). This CDR3 is built from 13 residues. V lost 2 bases and J 6 bases, leaving 10 bases between the germline ends. CDR3 DNA: TGTGCCAGCAGTTTACTTCAGGGACAGACCCAGTACTTC. Protein sequence: CASSLLQGQTQYF.

A few counts support this clonotype. The V call is TRBV27, the J call TRBJ2-7, with D possibly TRBD1 on 5 matching bases. The CDR3 has 13 amino acids. With 5 bases removed from V and 9 bases from J, the gap between germline ends came to 17 bases. CDR1 and CDR2 (germline): MNHEY, SMNVEV (reference sequence). The CDR3 spells CASSTGPQGRQYF. The CDR3 nucleotides are TGTGCCAGCAGTACCGGGCCCCAGGGCCGGCAGTACTTC.

The chain joins TRBV7-2 to TRBJ2-2, with TRBD1 matching over 8 bases. V gave up 6 bases and J gave up 3 bases; unmatched junction bases: 15. Germline-derived CDR1 and CDR2 are SGHTA and FQGNSA. CDR3 length: 18 residues. The CDR3 reads CASRYAPGGTGYTGELFF. The CDR3 DNA reads as TGTGCCAGCAGATATGCCCCGGGTGGGACAGGATACACCGGGGAGCTGTTTTTT.

The CDR3 here is CASEPGLDGDTQYF. The CDR3 nucleotides are TGCGCCAGCGAGCCGGGACTAGACGGAGATACGCAGTATTTT. The gene calls are TRBV5-1 and TRBJ2-3; 8 bases agree with TRBD2. CDR1 SGHRS and CDR2 YFSETQ come from the germline V gene. The V segment lost 7 bases and the J segment 5 bases; nucleotides outside the gene matches: 9. The CDR3 consists of 14 residues.